This TCR beta chain was sequenced during a study of shared clonotypes between healthy human individuals. Overall study context: Each donor contributed plates that comprised three CD4 naive, three CD4 memory, two CD8 naive and one CD8 memory.

CD45RO-negative CD8 cells positively selected for CCR7 made up the naive population, which excluded terminally differentiated effector memory CD45RA+ cells. The CDR3 length is 18 residues. Unmatched junction bases numbered 9, after V lost 0 bases and J lost 0 bases. Germline values: CDR1 SGHTA, CDR2 FQGNSA. Study results and limitations: Naive CD4 clonotype sharing across several donors was about 5.3%. Estimated clonotype richness was generally higher in naive than memory subsets.

Data came from immunoSEQ multiplex PCR; TCRdb stores just in-frame clones and leaves some out. The repertoire holds roughly 890,000 clones, 80% to 95% seen once, with under 30% in the top ten. As to this clone: Its antigen is not known.

The chain recombines TRBV7-2 with TRBJ2-7; 9 bases map to TRBD2. The material sequenced was naive CD8+ T cells sorted from blood. The sequence was collected from a man aged 25 to 40 in good health. CDR3 region: CASSLASGGRDISYEQYF. The CDR3, as DNA: TGTGCCAGCAGCTTAGCTAGCGGGGGTCGGGATATCTCCTACGAGCAGTACTTC.